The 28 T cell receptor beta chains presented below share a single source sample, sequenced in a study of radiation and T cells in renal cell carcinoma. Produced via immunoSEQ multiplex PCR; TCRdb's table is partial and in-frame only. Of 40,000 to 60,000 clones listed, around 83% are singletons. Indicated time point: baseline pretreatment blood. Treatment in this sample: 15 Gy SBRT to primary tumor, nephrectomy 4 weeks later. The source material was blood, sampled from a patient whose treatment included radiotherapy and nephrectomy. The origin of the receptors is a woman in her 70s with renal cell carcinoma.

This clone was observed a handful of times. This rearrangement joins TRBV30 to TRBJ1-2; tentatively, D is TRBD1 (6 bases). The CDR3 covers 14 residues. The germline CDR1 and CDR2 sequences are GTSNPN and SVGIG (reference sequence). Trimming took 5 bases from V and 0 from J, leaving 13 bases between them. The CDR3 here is CAWGGTVSNYGYTF. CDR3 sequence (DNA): TGTGCCTGGGGGGGCACCGTCTCTAACTATGGCTACACCTTC.

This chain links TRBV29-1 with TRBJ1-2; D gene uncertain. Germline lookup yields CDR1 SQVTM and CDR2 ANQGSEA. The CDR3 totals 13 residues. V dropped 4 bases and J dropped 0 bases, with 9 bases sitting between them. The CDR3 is CSVGRQSNYGYTF. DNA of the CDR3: TGCAGCGTTGGACGCCAGTCTAACTATGGCTACACCTTC.

CDR3 sequence: CASSETHSNTGELFF. As DNA, the CDR3 is TGTGCCAGCAGTGAGACTCATTCGAACACCGGGGAGCTGTTTTTT. The V and J genes are TRBV2 and TRBJ2-2; no clear D gene. V lost 3 bases to trimming and J lost 0 bases, with 8 bases between them. The CDR3 consists of 15 residues. The V gene's germline CDR1 is SNHLY and CDR2 FYNNEI.

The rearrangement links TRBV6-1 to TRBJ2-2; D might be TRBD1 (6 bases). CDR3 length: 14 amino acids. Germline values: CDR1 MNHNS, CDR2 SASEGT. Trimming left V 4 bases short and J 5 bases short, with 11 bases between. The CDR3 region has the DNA TGTGCCAGCAGTGCCCCAGGGGCTACCGGGGAGCTGTTTTTT. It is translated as CASSAPGATGELFF.

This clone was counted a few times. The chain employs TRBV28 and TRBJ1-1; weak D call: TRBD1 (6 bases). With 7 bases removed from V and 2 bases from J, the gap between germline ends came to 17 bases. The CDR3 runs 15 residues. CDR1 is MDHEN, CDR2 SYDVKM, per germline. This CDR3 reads CASMRDWTANTEAFF. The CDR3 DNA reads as TGTGCCAGCATGCGTGATTGGACAGCCAACACTGAAGCTTTCTTT. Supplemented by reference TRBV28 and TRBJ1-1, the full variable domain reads DVKVTQSSRYLVKRTGEKVFLECVQDMDHENMFWYRQDPGLGLRLIYFSYDVKMKEKGDIPEGYSVSREKKERFSLILESASTNQTSMYLCASMRDWTANTEAFFGQGTRLTVV.

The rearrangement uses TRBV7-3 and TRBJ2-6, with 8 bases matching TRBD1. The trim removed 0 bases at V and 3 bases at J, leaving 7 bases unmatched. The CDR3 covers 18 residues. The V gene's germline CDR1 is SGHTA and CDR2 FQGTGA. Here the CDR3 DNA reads TGTGCCAGCAGCTTAACCCCAGGGGGCAGGATTGGGGCCAACGTCCTGACTTTC. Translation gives CASSLTPGGRIGANVLTF.

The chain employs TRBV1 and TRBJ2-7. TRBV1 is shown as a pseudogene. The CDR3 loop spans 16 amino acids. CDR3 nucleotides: TGCACCAGCAGCCAAGAAGGGTTTTCGACGAAATACGAGCAGTACTTC. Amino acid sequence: CTSSQEGFSTKYEQYF.

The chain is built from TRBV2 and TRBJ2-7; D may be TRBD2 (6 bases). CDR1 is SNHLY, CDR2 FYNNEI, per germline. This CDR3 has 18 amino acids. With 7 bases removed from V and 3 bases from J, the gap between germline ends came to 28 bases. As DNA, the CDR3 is TGTGCCAGCAAATCTGGGTGGGGCGGGGCAAATAATAACTACGAGCAGTACTTC. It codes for CASKSGWGGANNNYEQYF.

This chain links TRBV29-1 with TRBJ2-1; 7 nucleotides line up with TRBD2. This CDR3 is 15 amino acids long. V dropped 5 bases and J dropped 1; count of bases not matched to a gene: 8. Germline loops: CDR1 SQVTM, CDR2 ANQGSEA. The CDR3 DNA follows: TGCAGCGTTCCCGGACTAGATTGGTCCTACAATGAGCAGTTCTTC. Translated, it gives CSVPGLDWSYNEQFF.

The CDR3 DNA reads TGTGCCAGCGGCGGGACGGAAGTAGAGACCCAGTACTTC. It encodes CASGGTEVETQYF. V gene TRBV9 combines with J gene TRBJ2-5, with D perhaps matching TRBD2 (6 bases). The CDR3 runs 13 residues. Trimming pared 7 bases from V and 4 bases from J, leaving 14 bases between. The germline V gene has CDR1 SGDLS and CDR2 YYNGEE.

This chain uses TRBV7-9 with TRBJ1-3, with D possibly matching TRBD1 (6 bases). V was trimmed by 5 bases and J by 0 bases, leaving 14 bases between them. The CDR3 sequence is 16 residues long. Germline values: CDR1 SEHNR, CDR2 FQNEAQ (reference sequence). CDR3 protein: CASSRATGSSGNTIYF. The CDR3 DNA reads TGTGCCAGCAGCCGTGCGACAGGCAGCTCTGGAAACACCATATATTTT.

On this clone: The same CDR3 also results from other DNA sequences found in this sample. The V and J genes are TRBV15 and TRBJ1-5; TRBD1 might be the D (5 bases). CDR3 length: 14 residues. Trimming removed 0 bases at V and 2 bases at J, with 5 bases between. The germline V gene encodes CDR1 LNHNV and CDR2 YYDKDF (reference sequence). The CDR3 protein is CATSRDRGNQPQHF. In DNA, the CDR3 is TGTGCCACCAGCAGAGACAGGGGCAATCAGCCCCAGCATTTT.

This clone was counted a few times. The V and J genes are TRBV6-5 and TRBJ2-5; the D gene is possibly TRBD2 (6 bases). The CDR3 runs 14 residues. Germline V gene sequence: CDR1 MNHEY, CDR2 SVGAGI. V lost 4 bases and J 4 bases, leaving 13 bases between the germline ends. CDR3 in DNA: TGTGCCAGCAGTTCCGGCTCGGGAGTAGAGACCCAGTACTTC. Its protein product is CASSSGSGVETQYF.

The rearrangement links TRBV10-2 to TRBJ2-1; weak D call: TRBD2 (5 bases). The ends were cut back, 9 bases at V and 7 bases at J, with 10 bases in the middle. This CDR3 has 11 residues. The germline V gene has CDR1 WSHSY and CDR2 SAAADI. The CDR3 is CASTPGNEQFF. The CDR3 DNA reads TGCGCCAGTACCCCGGGGAATGAGCAGTTCTTC.

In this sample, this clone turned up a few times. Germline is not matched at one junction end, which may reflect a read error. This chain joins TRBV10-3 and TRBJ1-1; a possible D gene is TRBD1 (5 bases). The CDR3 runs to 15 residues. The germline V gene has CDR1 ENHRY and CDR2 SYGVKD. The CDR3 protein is CASSESGGREGEAFF. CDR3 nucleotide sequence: TGTGCCAGCAGTGAAAGTGGGGGACGGGAAGGTGAAGCTTTCTTT.

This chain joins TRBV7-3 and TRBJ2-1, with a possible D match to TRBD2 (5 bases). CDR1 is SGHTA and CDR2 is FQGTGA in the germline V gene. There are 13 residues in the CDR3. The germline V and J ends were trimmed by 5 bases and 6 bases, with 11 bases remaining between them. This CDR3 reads CASSGTAVNEQFF. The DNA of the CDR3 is TGTGCCAGCAGCGGTACAGCGGTCAATGAGCAGTTCTTC.

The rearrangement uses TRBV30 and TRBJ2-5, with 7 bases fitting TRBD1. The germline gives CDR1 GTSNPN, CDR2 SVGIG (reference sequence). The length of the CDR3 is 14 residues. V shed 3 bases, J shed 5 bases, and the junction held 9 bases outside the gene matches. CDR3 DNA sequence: TGTGCCTGGAGGGCGACAGGGTTTCGGGAGACCCAGTACTTC. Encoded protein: CAWRATGFRETQYF. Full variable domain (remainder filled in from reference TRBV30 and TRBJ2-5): SQTIHQWPATLVQPVGSPLSLECTVEGTSNPNLYWYRQAAGRGLQLLFYSVGIGQISSEVPQNLSASRPQDRQFILSSKKLLLSDSGFYLCAWRATGFRETQYFGPGTRLLVL.

CDR3 amino acids: CASSFPRDPGEKLFF. In DNA, the CDR3 is TGTGCCAGCAGTTTTCCAAGGGACCCAGGGGAAAAACTGTTTTTT. The rearrangement links TRBV6-9 to TRBJ1-4; D is perhaps TRBD1 (5 bases). CDR1 MNHGY and CDR2 SVAAGI come from the germline V gene. The CDR3 has 15 residues. With 4 bases removed from V and 8 bases from J, the gap between germline ends came to 17 bases.

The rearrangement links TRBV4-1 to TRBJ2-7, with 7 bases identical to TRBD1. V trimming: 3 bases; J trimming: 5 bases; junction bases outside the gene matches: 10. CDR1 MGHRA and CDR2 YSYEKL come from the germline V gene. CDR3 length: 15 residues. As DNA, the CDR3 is TGCGCCAGCAGCCACTCCGACAGGGTGAGGGACGAGCAGTACTTC. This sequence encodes CASSHSDRVRDEQYF.

CDR3 in DNA: TGTGCCAGCAGCTCGCAGGGGAACACTGAAGCTTTCTTT. Translated, it gives CASSSQGNTEAFF. The chain carries TRBV7-9 and TRBJ1-1, with D perhaps TRBD1 (5 bases). V lost 4 bases, J lost 1 base, and 7 bases lay in between. The CDR3 has 13 amino acids. Germline CDR1 is SEHNR and CDR2 is FQNEAQ (reference sequence). The full variable domain, completed using reference TRBV7-9 and TRBJ1-1, is DTGVSQNPRHKITKRGQNVTFRCDPISEHNRLYWYRQTLGQGPEFLTYFQNEAQLEKSRLLSDRFSAERPKGSFSTLEIQRTEQGDSAMYLCASSSQGNTEAFFGQGTRLTVV.

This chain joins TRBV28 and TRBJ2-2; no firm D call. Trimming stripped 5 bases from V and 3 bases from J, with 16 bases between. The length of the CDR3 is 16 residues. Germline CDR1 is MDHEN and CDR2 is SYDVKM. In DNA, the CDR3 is TGTGCCAGCAGTAAGAGGTCCCTAGGTCACACCGGGGAGCTGTTTTTT. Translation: CASSKRSLGHTGELFF.

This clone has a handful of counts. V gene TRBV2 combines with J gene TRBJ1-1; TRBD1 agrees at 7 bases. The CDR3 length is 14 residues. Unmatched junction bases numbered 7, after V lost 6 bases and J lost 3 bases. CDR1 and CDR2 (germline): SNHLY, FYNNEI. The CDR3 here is CASRVRGLYTEAFF. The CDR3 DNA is TGTGCCAGCAGAGTGAGGGGGCTGTACACTGAAGCTTTCTTT. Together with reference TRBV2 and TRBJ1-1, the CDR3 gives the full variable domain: EPEVTQTPSHQVTQMGQEVILRCVPISNHLYFYWYRQILGQKVEFLVSFYNNEISEKSEIFDDQFSVERPDGSNFTLKIRSTKLEDSAMYFCASRVRGLYTEAFFGQGTRLTVV.

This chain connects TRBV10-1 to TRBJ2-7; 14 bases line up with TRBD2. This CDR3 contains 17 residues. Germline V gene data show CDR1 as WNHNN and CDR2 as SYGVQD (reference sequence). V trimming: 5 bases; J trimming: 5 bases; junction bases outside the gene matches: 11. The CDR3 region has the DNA TGCGCCAGCAGTTCCCTCGGGACTAGCGGGAGTAGAGACGAGCAGTACTTC. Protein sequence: CASSSLGTSGSRDEQYF.

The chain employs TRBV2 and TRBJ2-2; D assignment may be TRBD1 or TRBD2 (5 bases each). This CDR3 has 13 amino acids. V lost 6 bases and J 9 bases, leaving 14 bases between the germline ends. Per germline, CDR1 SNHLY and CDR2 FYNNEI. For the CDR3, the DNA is TGTGCCAGCAGACCTGGGGGTATCCGGGAGCTGTTTTTT. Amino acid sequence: CASRPGGIRELFF.

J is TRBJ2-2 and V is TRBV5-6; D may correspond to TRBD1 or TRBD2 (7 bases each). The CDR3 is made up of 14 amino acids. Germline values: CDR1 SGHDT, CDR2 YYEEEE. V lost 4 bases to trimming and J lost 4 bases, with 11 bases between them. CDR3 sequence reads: CASSQGGLTGELFF. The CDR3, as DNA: TGTGCCAGCAGCCAGGGGGGGCTCACCGGGGAGCTGTTTTTT.

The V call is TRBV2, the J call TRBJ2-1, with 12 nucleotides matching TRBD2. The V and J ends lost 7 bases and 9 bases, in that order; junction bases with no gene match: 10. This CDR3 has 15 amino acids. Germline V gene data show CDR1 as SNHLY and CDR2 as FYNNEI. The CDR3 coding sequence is TGTGCCAGCATCTTGGCTAGCGGGGGGGCAGGTGAGCAGTTCTTC. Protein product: CASILASGGAGEQFF. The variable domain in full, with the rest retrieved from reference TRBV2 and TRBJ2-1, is EPEVTQTPSHQVTQMGQEVILRCVPISNHLYFYWYRQILGQKVEFLVSFYNNEISEKSEIFDDQFSVERPDGSNFTLKIRSTKLEDSAMYFCASILASGGAGEQFFGPGTRLTVL.

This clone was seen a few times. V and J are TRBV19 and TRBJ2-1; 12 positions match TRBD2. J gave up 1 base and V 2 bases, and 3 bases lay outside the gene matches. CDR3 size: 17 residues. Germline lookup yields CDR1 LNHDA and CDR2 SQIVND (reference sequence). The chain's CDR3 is CASSILAGGLSYNEQFF. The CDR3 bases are TGTGCCAGTAGTATACTAGCGGGGGGGCTGTCCTACAATGAGCAGTTCTTC.

The CDR3 sequence is CASSHGDRVTDTEAFF. CDR3 bases: TGCGCCAGCAGCCATGGGGACAGGGTCACGGACACTGAAGCTTTCTTT. The V gene is TRBV4-3, the J gene TRBJ1-1, with 9 bases that match TRBD1. Trimming removed 3 bases from V and 3 bases from J; junction bases left unmatched: 8. Germline V lookup: CDR1 LGHNA, CDR2 YSLEER. The CDR3 contains 16 residues.